This TCR beta chain was identified in a study of identifying expanded T cells in peripheral blood. The protocol was immunoSEQ multiplex PCR, while the TCRdb copy is restricted to in-frame clones and leaves out a portion. The data hold fewer than 110,000 clones, with around 88% observed a single time. Germline CDR1 is ENHRY and CDR2 is SYGVKD. V shed 6 bases and J shed 7 bases, with 9 bases lying between them. CDR3 length: 12 amino acids. This receptor was taken from a person aged 18-69 years in good health. V gene TRBV10-3 combines with J gene TRBJ2-2, with a weak D call TRBD1 (5 bases). The sample taken for sequencing was blood. In nucleotides, the CDR3 is TGTGCCATCAGGCCCCAGGGCGGGGAGCTGTTTTTT. Translation: CAIRPQGGELFF.